The present TCR beta chain was sequenced within a study of CD8+ T cells in alopecia areata. Reverse transcribed after extraction, RNA yielded cDNA as the sequencing template. The table came from immunoSEQ multiplex PCR; TCRdb's copy has only in-frame clones and leaves some out. This table has about 200,000 clones, roughly 50% appearing once. Sequenced sample: CD8+ T cells sorted from blood. This sequence originates from a human donor in good health.

This chain's CDR3 is CASSRWASTDTQYF. CDR3 coding DNA: TGTGCCAGCAGCCGGTGGGCCAGCACAGATACGCAGTATTTT. The chain employs TRBV11-2 and TRBJ2-3; no definite D call. CDR1 SGHAT and CDR2 FQNNGV come from the germline V gene. The CDR3 is 14 amino acids. Deletions cut 5 bases from V and 0 bases from J, with 9 bases between.